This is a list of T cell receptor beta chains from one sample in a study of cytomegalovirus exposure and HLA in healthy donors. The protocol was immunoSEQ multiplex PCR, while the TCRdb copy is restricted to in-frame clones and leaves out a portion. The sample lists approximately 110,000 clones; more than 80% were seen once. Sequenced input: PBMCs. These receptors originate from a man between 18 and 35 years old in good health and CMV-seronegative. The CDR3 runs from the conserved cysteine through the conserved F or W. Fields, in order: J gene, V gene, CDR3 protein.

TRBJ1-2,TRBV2,CASSPISRDTHGYTF
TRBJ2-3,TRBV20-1,CSAGQAGTQYF
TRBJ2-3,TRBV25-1,CASSEYGKTSGRDTQYF
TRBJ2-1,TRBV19,CASSRNPSGRVNNEQFF
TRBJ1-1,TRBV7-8,CASSSTLNTEAFF
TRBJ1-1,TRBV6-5,CASSYSQGWTEAFF
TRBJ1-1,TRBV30,CAWSRGVRTEAFF
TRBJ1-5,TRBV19,CASSPPGTGLNQPQHF
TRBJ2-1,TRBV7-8,CASSSDTPYNEQFF
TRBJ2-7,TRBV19,CASSIDLGRGYEQYF
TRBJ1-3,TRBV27,CASSLNRVLGNTIYF
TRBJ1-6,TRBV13,CASRQGHPSSYNSPLHF
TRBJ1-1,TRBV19,CASSIVQGRGTEAFF
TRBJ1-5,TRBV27,CASSFGGLSNQPQHF
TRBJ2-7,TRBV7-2,CASSQGAYEQYF
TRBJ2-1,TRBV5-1,CASSSYSGISGEQFF
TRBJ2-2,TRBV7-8,CASSSWDSPRGELFF
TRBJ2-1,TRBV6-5,CASTPRPSNEQFF
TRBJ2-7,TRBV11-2,CASSPGTSGASYEQYF
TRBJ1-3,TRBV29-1,CSGRTSGNTIYF
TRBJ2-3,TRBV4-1,CASRSTGSTDTQYF
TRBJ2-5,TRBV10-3,CAIRGELGETQYF
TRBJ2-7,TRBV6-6,CASSYGPDSSYEQYF
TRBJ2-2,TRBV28,CASSRLNSGELFF
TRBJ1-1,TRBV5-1,CASSLRGNTEAFF
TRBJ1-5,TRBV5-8,CASSRGQGRLISNQPQHF
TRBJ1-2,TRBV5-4,CASSLARGTFDGYTF
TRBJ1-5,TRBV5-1,CASSEGDRGNQPQHF
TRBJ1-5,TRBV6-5,CASSYSSRDRGQPQHF
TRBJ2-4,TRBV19,CASSTGQELKNIQYF
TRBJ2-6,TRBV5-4,CASSQDPWRGSAGANVLTF
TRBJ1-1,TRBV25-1,CASNGEGWRTEAFF
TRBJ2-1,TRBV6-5,CASSYGTGRNEQFF
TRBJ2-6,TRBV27,CASSPLRASGANVLTF
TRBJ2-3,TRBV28,CASSPPGHPTDTQYF
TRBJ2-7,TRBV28,CASSPSTASSYEQYF
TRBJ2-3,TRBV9,CASSPGTSGGDTQYF
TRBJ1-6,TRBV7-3,CASSLQGNSPLHF
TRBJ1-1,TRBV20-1,CSAREQSEAFF
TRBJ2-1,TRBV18,CASSPRPNEQFF
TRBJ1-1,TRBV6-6,CASSTPSGGKGTEAFF
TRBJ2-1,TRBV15,CATSSRLAVLRNEQFF
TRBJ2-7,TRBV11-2,CASSLEAGGPYEQYF
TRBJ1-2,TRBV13,CASSSQVPLDGGYTF
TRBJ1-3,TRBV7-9,CASSPGQGRNTIYF
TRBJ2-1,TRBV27,CASSTPTGAPPYNEQFF
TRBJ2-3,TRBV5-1,CASQTSGRAASTDTQYF
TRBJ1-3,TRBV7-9,CASSSLESGNTIYF
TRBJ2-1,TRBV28,CASRGSTGNEQFF
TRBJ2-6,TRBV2,CASDRQDVSGANVLTF
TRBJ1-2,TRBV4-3,CASSQQLGGGYGYTF
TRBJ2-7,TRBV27,CASSSGQGFFYEQYF
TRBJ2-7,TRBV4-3,CASSQVGTGGGEQYF
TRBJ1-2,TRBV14,CASSQSTPYGYTF
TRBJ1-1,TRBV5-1,CASYAAGRSTEAFF
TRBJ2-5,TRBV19,CASSIAAVGAQYF
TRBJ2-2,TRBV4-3,CASSQPGFTGELFF
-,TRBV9,CASSGVGDYEQYF
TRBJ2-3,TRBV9,CASSVRQSTDTQYF